This T cell receptor beta chain was documented in a study of T-cell memory formation after mild COVID-19 (dated by TCRdb to the early 2020s). Background on the whole study: TCR sequence clusters from the two donors were found to be largely donor specific. In two donors, T-cell clones that expanded and contracted after mild COVID-19 were followed by sequencing TCRalpha and TCRbeta repertoires longitudinally. Two young, previously healthy adult volunteers made up the cohort, one male and one female. Study-wide findings and limitations: Clones that contracted from day 15 to 85 showed balanced CD4/CD8 phenotypes, whereas a second wave of clones that expanded from day 15 to 37 leaned towards CD4+. Only two mild cases were covered by the study, and larger cohorts that include severe cases with pre-infection samples were considered necessary. Contracting CD4+ clones appeared mostly in the CM and EM memory subsets, whereas CD8+ clones were enriched in EMRA. Some responding clones were detected in pre-infection memory, which suggested that pre-existing cross-reactive memory T cells had joined the SARS-CoV-2 response. The second-wave clones that peaked on day 37 were not confirmed to be SARS-CoV-2 specific.

The CDR3 sequence holds 16 residues, the cysteine and phenylalanine included. The entry retains the CDR3 DNA only, 48 bases that are in frame from base 1. At the junction V is shortened by 5 bases and J by 0 bases, with 11 bases in between. CDR1 and CDR2 are drawn from the germline V gene: SGHDN, FVKESK. PBMCs were isolated by Ficoll-Paque density gradient centrifugation. The instrument was an Illumina NovaSeq 6000. TCRalpha and TCRbeta cDNA libraries were built by 5'RACE with constant-segment primers, adding sample barcodes and unique molecular identifiers. Trizol reagent was used to extract RNA from every sample. Library amplification was performed in two PCR steps, and a second sample barcode and Illumina TruSeq adapters were introduced in the second step. Sequencing of the libraries was done on an Illumina NovaSeq, producing 2 x 150 bp paired-end reads. Processing in the source paper ran as follows. Reads were demultiplexed and collapsed into UMI-guided consensus sequences with migec v1.2.7. Using mixcr v2.1.11, the UMI consensuses were aligned to TRA and TRB V and J templates and assembled into clonotypes. A clonotype was counted as expanded or contracted only when both edgeR and NoisET called the clonotype significant, with the noise models trained on biological replicates. For edgeR calls, the thresholds were a false discovery rate-adjusted p below 0.01 and a log2 fold-change of 1. As an exploratory analysis of dynamics, max-normalized trajectories of the 1000 most abundant clonotypes were examined by PCA with hierarchical clustering. Separately sequenced CD4+ and CD8+ repertoires were used to assign the CD4 or CD8 phenotype of responding clones. TCRdb reprocessing: public reads trimmed at Q25 with fastp, clones called with MiXCR, in-frame beta chains kept. A single entry per CDR3 protein holds the most common genes and DNA from its merged rows. The V and J calls were not made by the authors but by TCRdb's processing. The sample table holds about 470,000 distinct CDR3 sequences, of which roughly 23% were seen once. Jointly, the top ten make up approximately 12% of the sample.

About this clonotype itself: Its antigen is unknown. No per-base quality is available; no much larger clone lies one base away.

Sequencing was performed on PBMCs or a T cell subset sorted from them (not recorded which). This chain joins TRBV14 to TRBJ1-6, with an unclear D gene assignment. The clonotype was recovered from an adult woman who had mild COVID-19 (a few samples of this study predate the infection). The sample titles of this study are shuffled in the database, so cell type and time point are left out; the donor was told from shared clones. CDR3 region: CASSADRFSYNSPLHF. The bases are TGTGCCAGCAGCGCCGACCGGTTCTCCTATAATTCACCCCTCCACTTT.